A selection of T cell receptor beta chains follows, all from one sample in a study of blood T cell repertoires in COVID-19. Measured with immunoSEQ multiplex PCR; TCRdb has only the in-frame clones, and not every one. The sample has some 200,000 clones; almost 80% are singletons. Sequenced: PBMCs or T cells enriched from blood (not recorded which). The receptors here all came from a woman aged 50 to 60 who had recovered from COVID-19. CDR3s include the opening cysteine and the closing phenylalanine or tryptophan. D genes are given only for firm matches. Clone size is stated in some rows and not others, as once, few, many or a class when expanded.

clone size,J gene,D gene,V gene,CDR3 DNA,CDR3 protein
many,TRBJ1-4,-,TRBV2,TGTGCCGCCTCAAGGAGCCTTAACAATGAAAAACTGTTTTTT,CAASRSLNNEKLFF
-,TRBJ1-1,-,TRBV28,TGTGCCAGCGGGGGCCGGGCGGAGAACACTGAAGCTTTCTTT,CASGGRAENTEAFF
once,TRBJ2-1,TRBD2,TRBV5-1,TGCGCCAGCAGCCTGGTCGGCAGCGGGAGTGCGAATGAGCAGTTCTTC,CASSLVGSGSANEQFF
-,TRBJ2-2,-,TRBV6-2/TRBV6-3,TGTGCCAGCAGTTACGACAGAGACACCGGGGAGCTGTTTTTT,CASSYDRDTGELFF
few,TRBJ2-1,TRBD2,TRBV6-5,TGTGCCAGCACCCGGACTAGTGTGAATGAGCAGTTCTTC,CASTRTSVNEQFF
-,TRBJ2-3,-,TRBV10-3,TGTGCCATCTCTCGGGTTTCGGATACGCAGTATTTT,CAISRVSDTQYF
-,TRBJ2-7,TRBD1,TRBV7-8,TGTGCCAGCAGCCTACGGACAGGGCCCTACGAGCAGTACTTC,CASSLRTGPYEQYF
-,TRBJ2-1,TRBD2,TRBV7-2,TGTGCCAGCAGCTTAGATCTAGCGGGAGGGCGGCGTGAGCAGTTCTTC,CASSLDLAGGRREQFF
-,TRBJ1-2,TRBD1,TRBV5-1,TGCGCCAGCAGCTTGCTCGGACAGGGGGCTTCATATGGCTACACCTTC,CASSLLGQGASYGYTF
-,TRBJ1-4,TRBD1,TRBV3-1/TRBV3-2,TGTGCCAGCAGCCACGGACAGGGTAATGAAAAACTGTTTTTT,CASSHGQGNEKLFF
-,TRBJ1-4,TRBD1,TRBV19,TGTGCCAGTAGTGGAATGACAGGGGGTGATGAAAAACTGTTTTTT,CASSGMTGGDEKLFF
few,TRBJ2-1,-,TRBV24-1,TGTGCCACCCCTAGGCGGGTATACAATGAGCAGTTCTTC,CATPRRVYNEQFF
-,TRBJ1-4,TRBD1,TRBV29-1,TGCAGCGCATCGACAGGGGCTAATGAAAAACTGTTTTTT,CSASTGANEKLFF
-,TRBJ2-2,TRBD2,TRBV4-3,TGCGCCAGCAGCCAAGATTGGACTAGCGGGAGTCTGACCGGGGAGCTGTTTTTT,CASSQDWTSGSLTGELFF
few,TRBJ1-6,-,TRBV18,TGTGCCAGCTCACTTCAGGAAGTGAGCTCCTATAATTCACCCCTCCACTTT,CASSLQEVSSYNSPLHF
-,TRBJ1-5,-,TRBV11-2,TGTGCCAGCAGCTTAGGTAGTTCGGAGCCCCAGCATTTT,CASSLGSSEPQHF
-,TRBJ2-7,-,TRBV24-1,TGTGCCACCAGTGCCGTAGGGGGAAGCGAGCAGTACTTC,CATSAVGGSEQYF
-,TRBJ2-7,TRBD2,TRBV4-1,TGCGCCAGCAGCCTTCTAGCGGGAGCATCTAGCTCCTACGAGCAGTACTTC,CASSLLAGASSSYEQYF
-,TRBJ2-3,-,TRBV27,TGTGCCAGCAGTTTCTCTGCAGATACGCAGTATTTT,CASSFSADTQYF
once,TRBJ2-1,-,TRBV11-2,TGTGCCAGCAGCTTATGGGCGGGGACCAATGAGCAGTTCTTC,CASSLWAGTNEQFF
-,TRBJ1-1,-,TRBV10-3,TGTGCCATCAGTGAGTGGGAGGGAGGGACCACTGAAGCTTTCTTT,CAISEWEGGTTEAFF
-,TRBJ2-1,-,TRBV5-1,TGCGCCAGCAGCTATGGACAAGGGGCCTACAATGAGCAGTTCTTC,CASSYGQGAYNEQFF
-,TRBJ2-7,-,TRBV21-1,TGTGCCAGCAGCTCCGAAGGACACGTGGTCACTAGCGGGAGGGCCAAAGGCTTCTACGAGCAGTACTTC,CASSSEGHVVTSGRAKGFYEQYF
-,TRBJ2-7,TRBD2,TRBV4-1,TGCGCCAGCAGCCAGAGGGGACTAGCGGGAGGCAGTTCCTACGAGCAGTACTTC,CASSQRGLAGGSSYEQYF
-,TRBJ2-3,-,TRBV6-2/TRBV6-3,TGTGCCAGCAGTTACGGTTGGGGGCATAGCACAGATACGCAGTATTTT,CASSYGWGHSTDTQYF
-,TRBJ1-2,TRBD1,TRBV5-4,TGTGCCAGCAGCCCTGGACAGGCTAACTATGGCTACACCTTC,CASSPGQANYGYTF
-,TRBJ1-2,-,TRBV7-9,TGTGCCAGCAGCTTAGAAGGGGCCCGGGGGAATGGCTACACCTTC,CASSLEGARGNGYTF
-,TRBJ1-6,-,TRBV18,TGTGCCAGCTCACCACCGACGGAGGGGTTCAATTCACCCCTCCACTTT,CASSPPTEGFNSPLHF
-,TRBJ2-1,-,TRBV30,TGTGCCTGGAGTGCTGGGGTACTAGTAGGTTCCTACAATGAGCAGTTCTTC,CAWSAGVLVGSYNEQFF
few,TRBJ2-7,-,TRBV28,TGTGCCAGCAGTTTCTCAACGGGTTCATACGAGCAGTACTTC,CASSFSTGSYEQYF
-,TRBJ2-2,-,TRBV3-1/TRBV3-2,TGTGCCAGCAGCCAAGAGGGCCTTGACACCGGGGAGCTGTTTTTT,CASSQEGLDTGELFF
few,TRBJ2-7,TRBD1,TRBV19,TGTGCCAGTAGTATATCATGGGACAGCTACGAGCAGTACTTC,CASSISWDSYEQYF
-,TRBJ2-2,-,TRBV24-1,TGTGCCGCGACTAGTAGTACCGGGGAGCTGTTTTTT,CAATSSTGELFF
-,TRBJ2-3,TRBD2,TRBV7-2,TGTGCCAGCAGCTTAGGGATACTAGCGGGAGACCCCACAGATACGCAGTATTTT,CASSLGILAGDPTDTQYF
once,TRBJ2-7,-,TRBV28,TGTGCCAGCAGCCCTAGAGGAACCTACGAGCAGTACTTC,CASSPRGTYEQYF
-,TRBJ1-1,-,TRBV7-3,TGTGCCAGCAGCACACAGGAGAACACTGAAGCTTTCTTT,CASSTQENTEAFF
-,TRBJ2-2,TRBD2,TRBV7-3,TGTGCCAGCGGGCGGGGGATCACCGGGGAGCTGTTTTTT,CASGRGITGELFF
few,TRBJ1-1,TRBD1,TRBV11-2,TGTGCCAGCAGCTTATTCGCACAGGGGGCTGGGACTGAAGCTTTCTTT,CASSLFAQGAGTEAFF
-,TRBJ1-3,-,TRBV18,TGTGCCAGCTCACCCCGGGAGTCCTCTGGAAACACCATATATTTT,CASSPRESSGNTIYF
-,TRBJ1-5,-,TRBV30,TGTGCCTGGAGTCTACAGGGAAATCAGCCCCAGCATTTT,CAWSLQGNQPQHF
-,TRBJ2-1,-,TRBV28,TGTGCCAGCAGTTCTGGGGGGAGCTCCTACAATGAGCAGTTCTTC,CASSSGGSSYNEQFF
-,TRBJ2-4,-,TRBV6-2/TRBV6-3,TGTGCCAGCAGTTACCCTAGAGCGCGCGGTAAACTAGCCAAAAACATTCAGTACTTC,CASSYPRARGKLAKNIQYF
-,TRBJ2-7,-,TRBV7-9,TGTGCCAGCAGCCCAGGGGACTACGAGCAGTACTTC,CASSPGDYEQYF
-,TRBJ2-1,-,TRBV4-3,TGCGCCAGCAGCCAAGAGGGGCTCTACAATGAGCAGTTCTTC,CASSQEGLYNEQFF
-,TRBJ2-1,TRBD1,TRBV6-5,TGTGCCAGCAGAGGTGGGACAGCCAATGAGCAGTTCTTC,CASRGGTANEQFF
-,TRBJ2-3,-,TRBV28,TGTGCCACCGAGCGGGCCCGGGGGGATACGCAGTATTTT,CATERARGDTQYF
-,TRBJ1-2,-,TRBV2,TGTGCCAGCAGTGAAAGAGGGACTGGGAACTATGGCTACACCTTC,CASSERGTGNYGYTF
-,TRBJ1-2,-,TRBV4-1,TGCGCCAGCAGCCAAAACAGTACGACCTATGGCTACACCTTC,CASSQNSTTYGYTF
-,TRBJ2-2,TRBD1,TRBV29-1,TGCAGCGTTGAAGCGGGACAGGGGGCCGGGGAGCTGTTTTTT,CSVEAGQGAGELFF
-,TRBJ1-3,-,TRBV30,TGTGCCTGGCAGGGCCCCTTCTCTGGAAACACCATATATTTT,CAWQGPFSGNTIYF
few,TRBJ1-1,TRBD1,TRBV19,TGTGCCAGTAGCGACAGGGGTGACACTGAAGCTTTCTTT,CASSDRGDTEAFF